The 2 T cell receptor beta chains in this list originate from one sample, sequenced in a study of blood T cell repertoires in COVID-19. Repertoires were generated with immunoSEQ multiplex PCR, while TCRdb's copy carries only in-frame clones and drops some. The data contain 140,000 or so clones, roughly 85% of them singletons. Sequenced input: peripheral blood. The receptors were gathered from a human donor with acute or convalescent COVID-19. The donor label of this sample is uncertain.

The gene calls are TRBV9 and TRBJ2-3; D ambiguous. Germline assignment: CDR1 SGDLS and CDR2 YYNGEE. This CDR3 spans 13 amino acids. With 2 bases removed from V and 1 base from J, the gap between germline ends came to 5 bases. In DNA, the CDR3 is TGTGCCAGCAGCGTTTTCGGCACAGATACGCAGTATTTT. Protein product: CASSVFGTDTQYF.

The V gene is TRBV11-2, the J gene TRBJ1-1; a weak D match, TRBD1 (5 bases). V was shortened by 6 bases and J by 6 bases, with 20 bases between the two germline ends. CDR1 and CDR2 (germline): SGHAT, FQNNGV. The CDR3 runs 15 residues. This CDR3 is CASRPTVGRVSEAFF. The CDR3 coding sequence is TGTGCCAGCAGACCGACGGTGGGCAGGGTTTCTGAAGCTTTCTTT.